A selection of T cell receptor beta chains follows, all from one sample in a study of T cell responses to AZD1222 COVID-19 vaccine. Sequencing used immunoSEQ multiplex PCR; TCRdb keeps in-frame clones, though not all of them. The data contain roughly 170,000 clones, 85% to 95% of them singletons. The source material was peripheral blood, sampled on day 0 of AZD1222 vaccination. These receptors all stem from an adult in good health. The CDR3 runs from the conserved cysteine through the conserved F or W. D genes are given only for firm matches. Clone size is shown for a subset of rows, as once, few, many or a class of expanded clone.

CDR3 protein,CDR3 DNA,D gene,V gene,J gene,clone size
CASSLDPRTGELFF,TGCGCCAGCAGCTTGGACCCAAGAACCGGGGAGCTGTTTTTT,NA,TRBV5-1,TRBJ2-2,NA
CASTHSGGNHEQYF,TGTGCCAGCACTCACTCAGGGGGGAACCACGAGCAGTACTTC,NA,TRBV6-2/TRBV6-3,TRBJ2-7,NA
CASSRDRVNSPLHF,TGTGCCAGCAGTCGGGACAGGGTCAATTCACCCCTCCACTTT,TRBD1,TRBV27,TRBJ1-6,once
CASSRTGADYGYTF,TGTGCCAGCAGCCGGACAGGGGCAGACTATGGCTACACCTTC,TRBD1,TRBV5-4,TRBJ1-2,NA
CASSLAGETQYF,TGTGCCAGCAGCTTAGCGGGGGAGACCCAGTACTTC,NA,TRBV7-9,TRBJ2-5,NA
CASSFRDGAYEQYF,TGTGCCAGCAGCTTCCGGGACGGAGCCTACGAGCAGTACTTC,NA,TRBV5-6,TRBJ2-7,NA
CSVEDLDGRLYEQYF,TGCAGCGTTGAAGACCTCGACGGACGGCTCTACGAGCAGTACTTC,NA,TRBV29-1,TRBJ2-7,once
CASRTGRGNEKLFF,TGTGCCAGCAGAACCGGCCGGGGAAACGAAAAACTGTTTTTT,NA,TRBV6-6,TRBJ1-4,NA
CASSPTGTGGSYEQYF,TGTGCCAGCAGCCCAACCGGGACGGGGGGATCCTACGAGCAGTACTTC,TRBD2,TRBV3-1/TRBV3-2,TRBJ2-7,NA
CASSQVLAGGWEELFF,TGCGCCAGCAGCCAAGTGCTAGCGGGGGGCTGGGAGGAGCTGTTTTTT,TRBD2,TRBV4-3,TRBJ2-2,few
CASSLRLYGYTF,TGTGCCAGCAGTTTAAGACTATATGGCTACACCTTC,NA,TRBV12-3/TRBV12-4,TRBJ1-2,NA
CASSYSRSLEQFF,TGTGCCAGCAGTTACTCGAGATCCTTAGAGCAGTTCTTC,NA,TRBV6-5,TRBJ2-1,NA
CASSRSGGAYEQYF,TGCGCCAGCAGTCGGAGCGGAGGTGCCTACGAGCAGTACTTC,NA,TRBV5-1,TRBJ2-7,NA
CASSLLRDSPQHF,TGCGCCAGCAGCTTGCTCCGGGACAGTCCCCAGCATTTT,TRBD1,TRBV5-1,TRBJ1-5,few
CASSQDWPGGNEKLFF,TGCGCCAGCAGCCAAGATTGGCCTGGAGGGAATGAAAAACTGTTTTTT,NA,TRBV4-1,TRBJ1-4,NA
CAWSPGGYGYTF,TGTGCCTGGAGTCCTGGGGGATATGGCTACACCTTC,NA,TRBV30,TRBJ1-2,NA
CAWSVSDTGWGFNEKLFF,TGTGCCTGGAGTGTATCCGACACAGGTTGGGGCTTTAATGAAAAACTGTTTTTT,NA,TRBV30,TRBJ1-4,NA
CASSPDGYEQYF,TGTGCCAGCAGTCCGGACGGATACGAGCAGTACTTC,NA,TRBV6-5,TRBJ2-7,NA
CASSLEVWSNYNEQFF,TGCGCCAGCAGCTTGGAGGTGTGGTCCAATTACAATGAGCAGTTCTTC,NA,TRBV5-1,TRBJ2-1,NA
CASSPGTALILATRAPDTQYF,TGTGCCAGCAGCCCAGGGACAGCACTGATTCTAGCTACCCGGGCTCCAGATACGCAGTATTTT,TRBD1,TRBV7-6,TRBJ2-3,NA